These 17 T cell receptor beta chains originate from one sample sequenced in a study of blood T cell repertoires in COVID-19. Repertoires were generated with immunoSEQ multiplex PCR, while TCRdb's copy carries only in-frame clones and drops some. Here the sample spans 100,000 to 150,000 clones, 80% to 90% being singletons. Sequencing was performed on PBMCs or T cells enriched from blood (not recorded which). These receptors came from a woman aged 45-60 years who had recovered from COVID-19.

CDR3 sequence (DNA): TGTGCCAGCAGTTCCCCCAGAAATACGAACACCGGGGAGCTGTTTTTT. Amino acid sequence: CASSSPRNTNTGELFF. V and J are TRBV6-2 or TRBV6-3 and TRBJ2-2; D is unresolved. CDR3 length: 16 residues. Germline CDR1 reads MNHEY; CDR2 reads SVGEGT. V gave up 4 bases and J gave up 0 bases, with 12 bases separating them.

V is TRBV6-5 and J is TRBJ1-4, with D possibly being TRBD1 (5 bases). V was clipped by 7 bases and J by 16 bases, with 16 bases between them. The CDR3 has 11 amino acids. Germline CDR1 reads MNHEY; CDR2 reads SVGAGI. CDR3 protein: CASTGGGTQFF. DNA of the CDR3: TGTGCCAGCACCGGAGGTGGGACTCAGTTTTTT.

The chain couples TRBV5-4 to TRBJ2-7; 8 bases are shared with TRBD2. The junction had 10 bases not matched to a gene; V was cut back by 4 bases and J by 4 bases. The germline gives CDR1 SGHNT, CDR2 YYREEE (reference sequence). The CDR3 has 15 amino acids. The CDR3 coding sequence is TGTGCCAGCAGCCCGGGGGGGGGCCCCCCTTACGAGCAGTACTTC. It translates to CASSPGGGPPYEQYF.

The chain combines TRBV11-2 with TRBJ1-1; D remains unclear. Trimming removed 0 bases from V and 1 base from J, with 9 bases in between. This CDR3 has 15 amino acids. In germline, CDR1 is SGHAT, CDR2 FQNNGV. DNA for the CDR3: TGTGCCAGCAGCTTAGATCGGGAGAGGAACACTGAAGCTTTCTTT. As protein: CASSLDRERNTEAFF.

V is TRBV6-5 and J is TRBJ2-2; no clear D. This CDR3 has 16 amino acids. The V end lost 1 base, the J end lost 4 bases, and 13 bases lay between the germline ends. Germline CDR1 MNHEY, CDR2 SVGAGI. CDR3 in DNA: TGTGCCAGCAGTTACTTTGGGTCACGCGGCACCGGGGAGCTGTTTTTT. It yields the protein CASSYFGSRGTGELFF.

This CDR3 reads CASSLRWNTEAFF. CDR3 nucleotides: TGTGCCAGCAGTCTCAGGTGGAACACTGAAGCTTTCTTT. The J gene is TRBJ1-1, the V gene TRBV27, with unresolved D. The length of the CDR3 is 13 residues. The germline CDR1 and CDR2 sequences are MNHEY and SMNVEV (reference sequence). V lost 5 bases and J lost 1, with 8 bases in between.

The genes are TRBV5-1 and TRBJ2-3, with 11 bases matching TRBD2. This CDR3 is built from 16 residues. The ends lost 4 bases at V and 4 bases at J; junction bases unmatched: 8. The germline V gene encodes CDR1 SGHRS and CDR2 YFSETQ. The CDR3 here is CASSTGVAGGADTQYF. The CDR3 DNA sequence: TGCGCCAGCAGCACCGGGGTAGCGGGGGGGGCAGATACGCAGTATTTT.

In its sample, this clone was seen once. The genes are TRBV27 and TRBJ1-1, with D unclear. Germline V gives CDR1 MNHEY, CDR2 SMNVEV (reference sequence). V lost 3 bases and J lost 0, with 8 bases in between. The CDR3 length is 14 residues. The CDR3 DNA follows: TGTGCCAGCAGTTTGAACAGAATGAACACTGAAGCTTTCTTT. As protein: CASSLNRMNTEAFF.

This clone has just one count. V usage is TRBV11-2 and J usage is TRBJ1-1, with a tentative D call TRBD1 (5 bases). CDR1 is SGHAT and CDR2 is FQNNGV in the germline V gene. V was shortened by 4 bases and J by 5 bases, with 29 bases between the two germline ends. The CDR3 is 19 residues long. CDR3 sequence (DNA): TGTGCCAGCAGCTACGGAGGGAGGCGTGGGGGGGGATTGCGGACTGAAGCTTTCTTT. This codes for CASSYGGRRGGGLRTEAFF.

This clone was picked up many times. The rearrangement links TRBV5-1 to TRBJ2-2; D possibly corresponds to TRBD2 (6 bases). V lost 9 bases to trimming and J lost 5 bases, with 14 bases between them. Germline CDR1 and CDR2: SGHRS and YFSETQ. The CDR3 runs 13 residues. The CDR3 DNA reads as TGCGCCACCGGAGGGACCGCTACCGGGGAGCTGTTTTTT. Protein sequence: CATGGTATGELFF. Using reference TRBV5-1 and TRBJ2-2 for the parts outside the CDR3, the full variable domain is KAGVTQTPRYLIKTRGQQVTLSCSPISGHRSVSWYQQTPGQGLQFLFEYFSETQRNKGNFPGRFSGRQFSNSRSEMNVSTLELGDSALYLCATGGTATGELFFGEGSRLTVL.

The chain couples TRBV5-1 to TRBJ1-2; perhaps TRBD1 as D (5 bases). V lost 0 bases and J 5 bases, leaving 14 bases between the germline ends. CDR3 length equals 15 residues. Looked up from germline, CDR1 is SGHRS and CDR2 is YFSETQ. The CDR3 reads CASSLVSGGEYGYTF. In nucleotides, the CDR3 is TGCGCCAGCAGCTTGGTATCGGGGGGTGAATATGGCTACACCTTC.

This clone occurred a few times. This chain joins TRBV28 and TRBJ1-1; 11 positions agree with TRBD1. Trimming cost V 8 bases and J 4 bases; bases outside gene matches: 3. Per germline, CDR1 MDHEN and CDR2 SYDVKM. The CDR3 runs 13 residues. The CDR3 region is CASGTGGRTEAFF. CDR3 bases: TGTGCCAGCGGGACAGGGGGACGCACTGAAGCTTTCTTT.

This chain links TRBV7-8 with TRBJ1-1, with TRBD1 identical over 12 bases. With V trimmed by 5 bases and J by 3 bases, 7 bases remained unmatched. Per germline, CDR1 SGHVS and CDR2 FQNEAQ. This CDR3 is 16 amino acids long. The CDR3 DNA reads TGTGCCAGCAGCCCAAGAGGGACAGGGGGCGACACTGAAGCTTTCTTT. It translates to CASSPRGTGGDTEAFF.

The V gene is TRBV3-1 (or the pseudogene TRBV3-2), the J gene TRBJ1-3, with 8 bases matching TRBD1. The CDR3 spans 21 residues. V lost 5 bases, J lost 2 bases, and 23 bases stayed unmatched. Germline V gene sequence: CDR1 LGHDT, CDR2 YNNKEL (reference sequence). CDR3 bases: TGTGCCAGCAGCATAACAAGCCCACAGGGGGGCAGGGTTGGTACTGGAAACACCATATATTTT. It is translated as CASSITSPQGGRVGTGNTIYF.

The chain links TRBV20-1 to TRBJ2-5; maybe TRBD2 (6 bases). Germline V CDR1 and CDR2: DFQATT, SNEGSKA (reference sequence). Between the trimmed V and J ends, which lost 3 bases and 2 bases, there was a span of 16 bases. The CDR3 totals 15 residues. The CDR3 nucleotides are TGCAGTGCTAGTATCGGGGGACGGAATCAAGAGACCCAGTACTTC. Residues: CSASIGGRNQETQYF.

This clone has just a few counts. The chain has TRBV2 and TRBJ1-2, with D uncertain. Between the trimmed V and J ends, which lost 10 bases and 4 bases, there was a span of 16 bases. CDR3 length: 13 amino acids. The germline V gene encodes CDR1 SNHLY and CDR2 FYNNEI. In nucleotides, the CDR3 is TGTGCCATCCCGATCTCCGGCGGCTATGGCTACACCTTC. Amino acid sequence: CAIPISGGYGYTF.

CDR3 sequence reads: CASGQGTYGYTF. The CDR3 DNA is TGCGCCAGTGGACAGGGGACCTATGGCTACACCTTC. The rearrangement joins TRBV10-1 to TRBJ1-2, with 9 bases aligning to TRBD1. Germline CDR1 reads WNHNN; CDR2 reads SYGVQD (reference sequence). V lost 9 bases to trimming and J lost 4 bases; unmatched junction nucleotides: 3. The CDR3 has 12 amino acids.